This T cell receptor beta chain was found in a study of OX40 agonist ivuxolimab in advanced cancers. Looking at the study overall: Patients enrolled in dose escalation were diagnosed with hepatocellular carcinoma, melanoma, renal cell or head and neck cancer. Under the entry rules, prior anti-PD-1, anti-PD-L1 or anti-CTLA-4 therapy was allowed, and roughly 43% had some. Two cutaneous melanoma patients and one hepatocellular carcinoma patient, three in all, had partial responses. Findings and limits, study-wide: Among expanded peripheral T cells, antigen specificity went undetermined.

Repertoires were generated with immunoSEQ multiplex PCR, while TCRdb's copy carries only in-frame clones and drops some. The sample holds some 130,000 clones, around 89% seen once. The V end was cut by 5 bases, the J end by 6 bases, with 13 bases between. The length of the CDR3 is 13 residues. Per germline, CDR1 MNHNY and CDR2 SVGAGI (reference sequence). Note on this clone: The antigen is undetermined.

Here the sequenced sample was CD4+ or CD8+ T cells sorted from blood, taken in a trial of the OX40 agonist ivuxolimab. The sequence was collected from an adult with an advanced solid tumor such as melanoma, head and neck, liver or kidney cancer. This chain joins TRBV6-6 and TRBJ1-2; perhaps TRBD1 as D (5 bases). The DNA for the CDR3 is TGTGCCAGCAGTCGGGGCACCCAGGATGGCTACACCTTC. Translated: CASSRGTQDGYTF.